The entry that follows covers one T cell receptor (beta chain) sequence. Researchers sorted participants into cohorts using their self-reported clinical history. Recovered Cohort 3 donors showed two negative PCRs, clearance, or symptom resolution. As handled by the study authors: How many nucleated cells were present was estimated from reference gene primer amplification. TCRdb keeps only in-frame clones here, not all; method: immunoSEQ multiplex PCR. D and trimming come from the DNA, and the V and J calls and clone size come from that table. The sample consists of approximately 220,000 clones, 88% of them appearing once. The entry originates in a study of blood T cell repertoires in COVID-19. Study in general: Nucleic acid was either cDNA or gDNA, and it came from T cells, B-cell-depleted T cells, or PBMCs.

This CDR3 comprises 15 residues. V lost 1 base, J lost 8 bases, and 6 bases stayed unmatched. Germline V gene sequence: CDR1 LGHNA, CDR2 YNFKEQ. Source material: PBMCs or T cells enriched from blood (not recorded which). The V call is TRBV4-2, the J call TRBJ1-3; the match to TRBD1 covers 9 bases. This receptor was taken from a woman aged 25 to 39 who had recovered from COVID-19. The CDR3 spells CASSQVGDREDTIYF. Written as DNA, the CDR3 is TGTGCCAGCAGCCAAGTCGGGGACAGGGAAGACACCATATATTTT.